The following is a TCR beta chain sequence with its context. Its antigen is undetermined. This specimen comes from a study of Ad26.COV2.S vaccination and SARS-CoV-2 variants. Per germline, CDR1 MGHRA and CDR2 YSYEKL. This CDR3 region has 12 residues. Trimming took 0 bases from V and 1 from J, leaving 0 bases between them. General study findings and limits: Non-spike TCR breadth did not differ much between vaccine and placebo recipients.

Clones were sequenced by immunoSEQ multiplex PCR, and TCRdb holds only the in-frame ones, with some missing. Counted here are approximately 350,000 clones, 83% occurring once; the ten biggest clones make up about 8%. Treatment of the sample: some 20 received Ad26.COV2.S at low or high dose, single or two shots; roughly five received placebo; per-sample allocation not given. Day 63 after the first injection of vaccine or placebo was the sampling time. The gene calls are TRBV4-1 and TRBJ1-1; D not certain. Specimen: peripheral blood, collected in a trial of Ad26.COV2.S vaccine versus placebo. The sequence came from a person between 18 and 65 years old who received the Ad26.COV2.S COVID-19 vaccine or a placebo. The chain's CDR3 is CASSQENTEAFF. Here the CDR3 DNA reads TGCGCCAGCAGCCAAGAGAACACTGAAGCTTTCTTT.